This T cell receptor (beta chain) was found in a study of regulatory and conventional T cells in RAG deficiency. Sequenced by immunoSEQ multiplex PCR; TCRdb stores in-frame clones only, minus some. This table has roughly 35,000 clones, about 89% appearing once. The data also belong to a second study, concerning regulatory T cells. That source adds: Amplification used 52 TRBV primers and 13 TRBJ primers.

The specimen was CD8+ T cells sorted from blood. The receptor was derived from a human donor in good health.

The CDR3 spells CASSWSANSGNTIYF. In DNA form, the CDR3 reads TGTGCCAGCAGCTGGTCGGCAAACTCTGGAAACACCATATATTTT. The chain employs TRBV7-2 and TRBJ1-3; D unclear. The CDR3 covers 15 residues. The germline gives CDR1 SGHTA, CDR2 FQGNSA. The V end lost 4 bases, the J end lost 0 bases, and 10 bases lay between the germline ends.